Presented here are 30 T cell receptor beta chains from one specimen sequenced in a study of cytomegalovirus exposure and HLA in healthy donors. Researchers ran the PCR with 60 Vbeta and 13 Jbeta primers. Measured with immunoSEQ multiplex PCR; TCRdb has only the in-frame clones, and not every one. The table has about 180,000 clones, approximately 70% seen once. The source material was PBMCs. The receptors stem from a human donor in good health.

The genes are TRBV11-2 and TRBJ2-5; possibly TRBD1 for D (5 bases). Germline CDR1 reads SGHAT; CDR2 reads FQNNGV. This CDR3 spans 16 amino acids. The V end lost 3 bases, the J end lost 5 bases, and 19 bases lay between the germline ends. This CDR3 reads CASSFRTTPRRETQYF. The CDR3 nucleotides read TGTGCCAGCAGCTTCCGGACAACTCCCCGACGGGAGACCCAGTACTTC. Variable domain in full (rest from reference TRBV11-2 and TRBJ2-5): EAGVAQSPRYKIIEKRQSVAFWCNPISGHATLYWYQQILGQGPKLLIQFQNNGVVDDSQLPKDRFSAERLKGVDSTLKIQPAKLEDSAVYLCASSFRTTPRRETQYFGPGTRLLVL.

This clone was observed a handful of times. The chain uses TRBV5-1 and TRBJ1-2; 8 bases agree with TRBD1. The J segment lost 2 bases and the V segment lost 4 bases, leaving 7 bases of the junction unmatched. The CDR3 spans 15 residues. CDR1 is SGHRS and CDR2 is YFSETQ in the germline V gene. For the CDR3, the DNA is TGCGCCAGCAGCCCGGACAGGGCCTCAAACTATGGCTACACCTTC. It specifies CASSPDRASNYGYTF. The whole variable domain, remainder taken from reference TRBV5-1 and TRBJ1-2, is KAGVTQTPRYLIKTRGQQVTLSCSPISGHRSVSWYQQTPGQGLQFLFEYFSETQRNKGNFPGRFSGRQFSNSRSEMNVSTLELGDSALYLCASSPDRASNYGYTFGSGTRLTVV.

This CDR3 is CASSPTPGGFYEQYF. In DNA, the CDR3 is TGTGCCAGCAGCCCCACCCCCGGCGGATTCTACGAGCAGTACTTC. This sequence joins TRBV14 and TRBJ2-7; D gene ambiguous. The ends were cut back, 4 bases at V and 3 bases at J, with 16 bases in the middle. CDR3 length equals 15 residues. CDR1 and CDR2 (germline): SGHDN, FVKESK.

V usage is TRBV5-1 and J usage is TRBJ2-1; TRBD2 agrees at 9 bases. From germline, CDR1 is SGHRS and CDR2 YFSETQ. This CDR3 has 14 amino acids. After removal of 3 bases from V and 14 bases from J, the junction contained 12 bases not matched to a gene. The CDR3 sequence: CASSYTSGSREEFF. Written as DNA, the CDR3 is TGCGCCAGCAGCTATACTAGCGGGTCCCGGGAGGAGTTCTTC.

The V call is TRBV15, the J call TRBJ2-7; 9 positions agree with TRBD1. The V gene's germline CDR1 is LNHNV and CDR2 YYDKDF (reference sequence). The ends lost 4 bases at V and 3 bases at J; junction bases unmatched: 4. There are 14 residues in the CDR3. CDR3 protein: CATSKGQGYYEQYF. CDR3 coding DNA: TGTGCCACCAGCAAAGGACAGGGGTACTACGAGCAGTACTTC. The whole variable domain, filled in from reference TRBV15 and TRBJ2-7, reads DAMVIQNPRYQVTQFGKPVTLSCSQTLNHNVMYWYQQKSSQAPKLLFHYYDKDFNNEADTPDNFQSRRPNTSFCFLDIRSPGLGDTAMYLCATSKGQGYYEQYFGPGTRLTVT.

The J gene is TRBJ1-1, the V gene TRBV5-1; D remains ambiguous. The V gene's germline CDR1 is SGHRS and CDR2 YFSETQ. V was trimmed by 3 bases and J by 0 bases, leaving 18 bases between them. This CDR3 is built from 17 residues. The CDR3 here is CASSWTGGLGMNTEAFF. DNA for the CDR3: TGCGCCAGCAGCTGGACGGGAGGTTTAGGGATGAACACTGAAGCTTTCTTT.

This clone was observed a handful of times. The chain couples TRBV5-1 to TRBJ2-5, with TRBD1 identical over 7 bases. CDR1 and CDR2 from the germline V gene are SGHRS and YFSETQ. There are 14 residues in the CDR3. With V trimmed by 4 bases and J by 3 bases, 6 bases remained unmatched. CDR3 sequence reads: CASSQIDREETQYF. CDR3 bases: TGCGCCAGCAGCCAAATCGACAGGGAAGAGACCCAGTACTTC.

The CDR3 coding sequence is TGCGCCAGCAGCCAAGATGGTAGCGGGGCTGTTGGGCAGTTCTTC. This encodes CASSQDGSGAVGQFF. The chain joins TRBV4-3 to TRBJ2-1; TRBD2 aligns across 8 bases. Germline CDR1 reads LGHNA; CDR2 reads YSLEER. This CDR3 has 15 amino acids. J gave up 12 bases and V 0 bases, and 10 bases lay outside the gene matches.

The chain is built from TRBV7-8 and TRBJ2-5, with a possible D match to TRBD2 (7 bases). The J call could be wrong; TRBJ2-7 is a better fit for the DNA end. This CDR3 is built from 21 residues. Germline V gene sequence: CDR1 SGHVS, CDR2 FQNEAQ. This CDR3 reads CASSLGGGIPAGNYGPYEQYF. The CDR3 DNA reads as TGTGCCAGCAGCTTAGGGGGGGGCATCCCGGCTGGTAACTACGGGCCCTACGAGCAGTACTTC.

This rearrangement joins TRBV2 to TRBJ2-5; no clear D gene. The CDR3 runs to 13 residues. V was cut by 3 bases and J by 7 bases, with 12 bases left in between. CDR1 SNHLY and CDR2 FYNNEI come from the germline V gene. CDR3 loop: CASSEIIPGTQYF. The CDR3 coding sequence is TGTGCCAGCAGTGAGATTATCCCAGGGACCCAGTACTTC.

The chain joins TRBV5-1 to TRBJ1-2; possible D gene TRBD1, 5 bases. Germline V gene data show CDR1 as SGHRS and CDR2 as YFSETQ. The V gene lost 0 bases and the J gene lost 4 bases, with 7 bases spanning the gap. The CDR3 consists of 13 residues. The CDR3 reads CASSLGQPYGYTF. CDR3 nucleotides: TGCGCCAGCAGCTTGGGACAGCCCTATGGCTACACCTTC.

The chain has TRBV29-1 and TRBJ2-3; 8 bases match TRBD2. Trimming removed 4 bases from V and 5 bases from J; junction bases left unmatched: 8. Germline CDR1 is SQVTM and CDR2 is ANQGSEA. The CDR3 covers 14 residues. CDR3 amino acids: CSVAYSGNRDTQYF. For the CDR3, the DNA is TGCAGCGTTGCATATAGCGGGAACCGAGATACGCAGTATTTT.

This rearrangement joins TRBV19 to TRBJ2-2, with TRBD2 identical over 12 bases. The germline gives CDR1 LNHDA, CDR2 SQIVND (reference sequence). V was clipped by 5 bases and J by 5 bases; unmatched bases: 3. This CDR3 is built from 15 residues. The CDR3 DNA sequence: TGTGCCAGTAGTTCGACTAGCGGGGGAACCGGGGAGCTGTTTTTT. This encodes CASSSTSGGTGELFF.

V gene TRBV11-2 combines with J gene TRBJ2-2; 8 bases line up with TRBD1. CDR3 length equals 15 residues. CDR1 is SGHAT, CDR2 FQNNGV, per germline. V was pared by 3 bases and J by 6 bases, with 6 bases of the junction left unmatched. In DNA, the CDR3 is TGTGCCAGCAGCTTCGGGGACAGGCCCTCCGGGGAGCTGTTTTTT. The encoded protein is CASSFGDRPSGELFF.

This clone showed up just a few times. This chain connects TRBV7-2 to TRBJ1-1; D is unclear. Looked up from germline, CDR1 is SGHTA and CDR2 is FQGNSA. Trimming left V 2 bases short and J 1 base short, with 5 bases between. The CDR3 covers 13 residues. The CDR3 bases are TGTGCCAGCAGCTTACGGGGGAACACTGAAGCTTTCTTT. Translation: CASSLRGNTEAFF.

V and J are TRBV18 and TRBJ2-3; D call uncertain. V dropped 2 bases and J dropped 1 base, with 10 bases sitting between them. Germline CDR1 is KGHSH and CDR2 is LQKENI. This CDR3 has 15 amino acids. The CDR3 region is CASSPIDTGTDTQYF. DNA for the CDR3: TGTGCCAGCTCACCAATAGACACCGGCACAGATACGCAGTATTTT.

The CDR3 nucleotides read TGTGCCAGCAGCGTATCGGGCACAGATACGCAGTATTTT. Translating it yields CASSVSGTDTQYF. The rearrangement joins TRBV9 to TRBJ2-3, with D uncertain. The germline CDR1 and CDR2 sequences are SGDLS and YYNGEE. The CDR3 loop spans 13 amino acids. V lost 1 base and J 1 base, leaving 4 bases between the germline ends.

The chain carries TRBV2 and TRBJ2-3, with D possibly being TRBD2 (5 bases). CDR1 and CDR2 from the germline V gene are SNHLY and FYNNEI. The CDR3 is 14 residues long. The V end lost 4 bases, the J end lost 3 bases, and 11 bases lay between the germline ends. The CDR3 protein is CASSGSSATDTQYF. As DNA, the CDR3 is TGTGCCAGCAGTGGTAGTAGCGCAACAGATACGCAGTATTTT.

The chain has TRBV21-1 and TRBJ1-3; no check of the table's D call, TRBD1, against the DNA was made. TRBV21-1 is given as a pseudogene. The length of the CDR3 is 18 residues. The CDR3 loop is CASRPSPGGQLSGNTIYF. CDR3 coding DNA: TGTGCCAGCAGGCCTTCCCCCGGTGGGCAACTCTCTGGAAACACCATATATTTT.

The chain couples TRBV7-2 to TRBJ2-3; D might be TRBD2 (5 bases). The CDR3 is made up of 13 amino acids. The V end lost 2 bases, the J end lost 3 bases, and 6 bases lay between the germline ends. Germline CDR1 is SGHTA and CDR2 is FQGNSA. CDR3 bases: TGTGCCAGCAGCTTACCGGGGACAGATACGCAGTATTTT. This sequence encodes CASSLPGTDTQYF.

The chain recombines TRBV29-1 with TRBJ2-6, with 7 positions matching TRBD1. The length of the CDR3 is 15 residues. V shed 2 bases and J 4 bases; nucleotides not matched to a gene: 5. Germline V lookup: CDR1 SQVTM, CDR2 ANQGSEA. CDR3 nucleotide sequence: TGCAGCGTTGAAAGAACAGGGGCCGGGGCCAACGTCCTGACTTTC. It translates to CSVERTGAGANVLTF.

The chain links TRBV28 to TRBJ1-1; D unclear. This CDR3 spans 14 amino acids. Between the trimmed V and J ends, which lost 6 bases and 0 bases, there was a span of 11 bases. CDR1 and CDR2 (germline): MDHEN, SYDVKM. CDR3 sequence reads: CASSLTSMNTEAFF. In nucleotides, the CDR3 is TGTGCCAGCAGCCTAACCTCCATGAACACTGAAGCTTTCTTT.

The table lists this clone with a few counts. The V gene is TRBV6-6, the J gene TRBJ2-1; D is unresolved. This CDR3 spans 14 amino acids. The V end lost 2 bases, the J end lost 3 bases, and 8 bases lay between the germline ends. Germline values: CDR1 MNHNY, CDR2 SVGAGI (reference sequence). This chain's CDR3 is CASSYPGLYNEQFF. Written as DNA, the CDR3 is TGTGCCAGCAGTTACCCGGGTCTCTACAATGAGCAGTTCTTC.

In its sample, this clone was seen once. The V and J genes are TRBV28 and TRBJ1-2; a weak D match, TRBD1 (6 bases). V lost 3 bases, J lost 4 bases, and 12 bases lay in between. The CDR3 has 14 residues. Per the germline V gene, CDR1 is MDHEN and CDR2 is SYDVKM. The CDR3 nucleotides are TGTGCCAGCAGTTTGTGGGCGGGGGCCTATGGCTACACCTTC. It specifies CASSLWAGAYGYTF.

The CDR3 DNA is TGTGCCAGCAGCTCGCTAGGATCCCAAGAGACCCAGTACTTC. Amino acid sequence: CASSSLGSQETQYF. The J gene is TRBJ2-5, the V gene TRBV11-2, with D hard to call. The CDR3 extends over 14 amino acids. V was shortened by 4 bases and J by 1 base, with 10 bases between the two germline ends. Germline V gene lookup returns CDR1 SGHAT and CDR2 FQNNGV.

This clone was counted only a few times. The CDR3 nucleotides are TGCAGCGCCGAGACAGGCGGCCATGGCTACACCTTC. This translates into CSAETGGHGYTF. V is TRBV29-1 and J is TRBJ1-2; possibly TRBD1 for D (6 bases). V dropped 7 bases and J dropped 6 bases, with 15 bases sitting between them. The CDR3 is 12 residues long. Germline CDR1 reads SQVTM; CDR2 reads ANQGSEA.

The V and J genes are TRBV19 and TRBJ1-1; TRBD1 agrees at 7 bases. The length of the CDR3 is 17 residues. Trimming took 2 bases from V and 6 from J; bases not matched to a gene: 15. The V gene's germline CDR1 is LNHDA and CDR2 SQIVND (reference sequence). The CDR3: CASSIPRQGGRGAEAFF. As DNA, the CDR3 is TGTGCCAGTAGTATACCGCGACAGGGTGGTCGTGGCGCTGAAGCTTTCTTT.

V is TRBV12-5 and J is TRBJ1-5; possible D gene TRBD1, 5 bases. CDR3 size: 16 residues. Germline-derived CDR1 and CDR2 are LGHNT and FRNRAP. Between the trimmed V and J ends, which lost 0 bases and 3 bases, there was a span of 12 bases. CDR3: CASGLVRDLTNQPQHF. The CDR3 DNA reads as TGTGCTAGTGGTTTGGTCCGGGACTTAACCAATCAGCCCCAGCATTTT. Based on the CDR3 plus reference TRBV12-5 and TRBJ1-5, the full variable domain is DARVTQTPRHKVTEMGQEVTMRCQPILGHNTVFWYRQTMMQGLELLAYFRNRAPLDDSGMPKDRFSAEMPDATLATLKIQPSEPRDSAVYFCASGLVRDLTNQPQHFGDGTRLSIL.

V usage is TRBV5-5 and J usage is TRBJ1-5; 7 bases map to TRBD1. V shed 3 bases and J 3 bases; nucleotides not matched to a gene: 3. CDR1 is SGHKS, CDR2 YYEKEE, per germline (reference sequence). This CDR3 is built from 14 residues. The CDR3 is CASSSTGNNQPQHF. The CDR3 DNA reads TGTGCCAGCAGCTCGACAGGGAACAATCAGCCCCAGCATTTT.

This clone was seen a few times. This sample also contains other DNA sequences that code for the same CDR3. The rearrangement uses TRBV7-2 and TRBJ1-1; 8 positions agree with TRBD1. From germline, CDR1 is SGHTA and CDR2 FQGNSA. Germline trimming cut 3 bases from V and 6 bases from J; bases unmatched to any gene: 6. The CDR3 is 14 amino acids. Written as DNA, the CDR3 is TGTGCCAGCAGCTTCGGAGGACAGGGCTCTGAAGCTTTCTTT. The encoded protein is CASSFGGQGSEAFF.